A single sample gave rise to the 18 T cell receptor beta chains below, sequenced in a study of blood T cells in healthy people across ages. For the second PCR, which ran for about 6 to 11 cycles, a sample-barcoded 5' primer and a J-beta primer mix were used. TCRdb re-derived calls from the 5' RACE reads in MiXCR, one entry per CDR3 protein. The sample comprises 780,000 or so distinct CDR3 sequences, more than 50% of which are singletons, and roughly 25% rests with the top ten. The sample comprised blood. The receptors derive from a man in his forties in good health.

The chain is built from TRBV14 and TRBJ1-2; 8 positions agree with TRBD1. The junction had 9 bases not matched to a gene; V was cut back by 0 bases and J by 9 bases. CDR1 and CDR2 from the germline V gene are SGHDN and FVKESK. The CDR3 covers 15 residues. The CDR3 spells CASSQERTGLGRYTF. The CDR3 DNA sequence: TGTGCCAGCAGCCAAGAGCGGACAGGGCTAGGTCGCTACACCTTC.

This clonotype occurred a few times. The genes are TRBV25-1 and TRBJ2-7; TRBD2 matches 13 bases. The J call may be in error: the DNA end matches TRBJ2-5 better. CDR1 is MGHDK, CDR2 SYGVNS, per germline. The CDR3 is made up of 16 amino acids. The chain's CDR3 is CASSPRGLAGRETQYF. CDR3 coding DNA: TGTGCCAGCAGTCCCCGGGGACTAGCGGGGAGAGAGACCCAGTACTTC.

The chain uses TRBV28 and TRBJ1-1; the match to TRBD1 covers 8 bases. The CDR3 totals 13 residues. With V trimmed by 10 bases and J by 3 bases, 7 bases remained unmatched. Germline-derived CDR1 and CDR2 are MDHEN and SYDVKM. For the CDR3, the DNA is TGTGCCACCCGTCCACAGGGGGACACTGAAGCTTTCTTT. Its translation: CATRPQGDTEAFF. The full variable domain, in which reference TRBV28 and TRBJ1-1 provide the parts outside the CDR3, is DVKVTQSSRYLVKRTGEKVFLECVQDMDHENMFWYRQDPGLGLRLIYFSYDVKMKEKGDIPEGYSVSREKKERFSLILESASTNQTSMYLCATRPQGDTEAFFGQGTRLTVV.

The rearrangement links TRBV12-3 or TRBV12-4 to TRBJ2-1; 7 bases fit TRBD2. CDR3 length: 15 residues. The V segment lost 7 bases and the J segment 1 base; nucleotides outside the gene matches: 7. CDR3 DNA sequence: TGTGCCAGCACCCCACTAGCGACATCCTACAATGAGCAGTTCTTC. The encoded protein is CASTPLATSYNEQFF.

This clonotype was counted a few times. The CDR3 nucleotides read TGTGCCAGCAGCGACGGGAATTACGAGCAGTACTTC. This codes for CASSDGNYEQYF. This chain joins TRBV7-9 and TRBJ2-5; tentatively, D is TRBD2 (5 bases). TRBJ2-7 matches the DNA end more closely, so the J call is doubtful. The CDR3 runs to 12 residues. Germline CDR1 and CDR2: SEHNR and FQNEAQ (reference sequence).

CDR3 nucleotide sequence: TGTGCCAGCGGTTCCGGGACTAGCGAGCGGGATCGGTACGAGCAGTACTTC. Its translation is CASGSGTSERDRYEQYF. J is TRBJ2-7 and V is TRBV28; TRBD2 matches 10 bases. Germline V gene sequence: CDR1 MDHEN, CDR2 SYDVKM. The CDR3 totals 17 residues. The V and J ends lost 8 bases and 4 bases, in that order; junction bases with no gene match: 17.

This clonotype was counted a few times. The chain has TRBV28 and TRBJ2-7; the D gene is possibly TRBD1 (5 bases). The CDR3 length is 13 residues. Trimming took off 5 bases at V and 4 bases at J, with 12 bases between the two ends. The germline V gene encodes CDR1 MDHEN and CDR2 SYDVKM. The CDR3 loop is CASSMDNLYEQYF. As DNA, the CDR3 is TGTGCCAGCAGTATGGACAACCTTTACGAGCAGTACTTC.

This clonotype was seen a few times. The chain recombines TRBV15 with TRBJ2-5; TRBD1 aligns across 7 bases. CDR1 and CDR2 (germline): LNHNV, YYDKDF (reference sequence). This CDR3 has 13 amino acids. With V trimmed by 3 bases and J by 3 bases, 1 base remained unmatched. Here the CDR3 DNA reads TGTGCCACCAGCAGCGGGACAGAAGAGACCCAGTACTTC. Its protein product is CATSSGTEETQYF.

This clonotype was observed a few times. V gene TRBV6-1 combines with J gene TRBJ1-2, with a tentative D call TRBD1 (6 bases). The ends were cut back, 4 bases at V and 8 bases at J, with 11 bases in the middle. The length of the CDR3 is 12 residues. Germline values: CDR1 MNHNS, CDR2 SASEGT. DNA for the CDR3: TGTGCCAGCAGTGGGGCAGGGGACGGCTACACCTTC. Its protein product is CASSGAGDGYTF.

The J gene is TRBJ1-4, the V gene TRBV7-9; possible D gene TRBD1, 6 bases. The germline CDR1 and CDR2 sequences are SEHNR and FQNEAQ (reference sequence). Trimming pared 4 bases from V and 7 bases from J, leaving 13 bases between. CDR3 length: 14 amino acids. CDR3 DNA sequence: TGTGCCAGCAGCTCCATTTGGGGGCTTGAAAAACTGTTTTTT. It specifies CASSSIWGLEKLFF.

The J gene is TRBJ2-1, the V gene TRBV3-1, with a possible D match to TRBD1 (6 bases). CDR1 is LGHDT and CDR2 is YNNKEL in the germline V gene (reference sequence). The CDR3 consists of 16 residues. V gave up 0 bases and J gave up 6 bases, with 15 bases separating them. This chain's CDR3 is CASSQDYRAGSNEQFF. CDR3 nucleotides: TGTGCCAGCAGCCAAGATTACAGGGCGGGCTCCAATGAGCAGTTCTTC.

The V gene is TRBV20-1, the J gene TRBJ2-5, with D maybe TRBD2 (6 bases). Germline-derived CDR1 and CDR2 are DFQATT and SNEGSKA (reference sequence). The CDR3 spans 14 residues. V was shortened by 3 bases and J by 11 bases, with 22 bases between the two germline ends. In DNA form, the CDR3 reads TGCAGTGCTAGTGATCCCAGCGGGTTCAATGAGCAGTACTTC. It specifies CSASDPSGFNEQYF.

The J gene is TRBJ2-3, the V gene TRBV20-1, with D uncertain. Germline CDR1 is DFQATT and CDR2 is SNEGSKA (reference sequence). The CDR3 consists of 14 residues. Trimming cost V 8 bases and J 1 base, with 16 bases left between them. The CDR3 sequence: CSSERKAGTDTQYF. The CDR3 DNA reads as TGCAGTTCAGAGAGGAAGGCGGGCACAGATACGCAGTATTTT.

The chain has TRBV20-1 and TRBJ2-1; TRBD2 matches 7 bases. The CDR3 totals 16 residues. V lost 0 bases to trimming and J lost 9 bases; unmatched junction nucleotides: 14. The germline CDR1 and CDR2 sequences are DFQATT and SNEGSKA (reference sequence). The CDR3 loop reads CSARDLSLAEVSEQFF. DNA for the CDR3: TGCAGTGCTAGAGATCTTAGCCTAGCGGAAGTAAGTGAGCAGTTCTTC.

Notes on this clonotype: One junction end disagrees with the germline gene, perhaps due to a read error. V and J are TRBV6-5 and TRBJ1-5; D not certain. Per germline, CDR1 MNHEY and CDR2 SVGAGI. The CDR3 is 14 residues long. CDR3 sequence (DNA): TGTGCCAGCAGTTACACCCAAGGCAACCAGCCCCAGCATTTT. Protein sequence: CASSYTQGNQPQHF.

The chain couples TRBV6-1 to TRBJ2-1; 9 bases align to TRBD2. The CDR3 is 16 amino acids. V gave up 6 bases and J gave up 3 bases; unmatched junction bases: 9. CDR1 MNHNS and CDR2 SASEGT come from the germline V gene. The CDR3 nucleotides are TGTGCCAGCAGGGCCTTTTGGACTAGCGTCTACAATGAGCAGTTCTTC. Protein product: CASRAFWTSVYNEQFF.

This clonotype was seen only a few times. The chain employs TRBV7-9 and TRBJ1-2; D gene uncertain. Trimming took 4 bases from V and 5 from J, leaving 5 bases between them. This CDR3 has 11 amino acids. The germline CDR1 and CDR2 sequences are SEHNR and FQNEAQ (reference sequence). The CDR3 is CASSWDYGYTF. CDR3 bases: TGTGCCAGCAGCTGGGATTATGGCTACACCTTC.

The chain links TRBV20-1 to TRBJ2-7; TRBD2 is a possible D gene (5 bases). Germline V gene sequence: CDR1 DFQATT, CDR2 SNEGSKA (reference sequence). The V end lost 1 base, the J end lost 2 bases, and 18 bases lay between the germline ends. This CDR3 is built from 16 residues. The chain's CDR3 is CSARVVALATAYEQYF. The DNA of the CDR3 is TGCAGTGCTAGAGTGGTGGCGCTAGCCACAGCCTACGAGCAGTACTTC.